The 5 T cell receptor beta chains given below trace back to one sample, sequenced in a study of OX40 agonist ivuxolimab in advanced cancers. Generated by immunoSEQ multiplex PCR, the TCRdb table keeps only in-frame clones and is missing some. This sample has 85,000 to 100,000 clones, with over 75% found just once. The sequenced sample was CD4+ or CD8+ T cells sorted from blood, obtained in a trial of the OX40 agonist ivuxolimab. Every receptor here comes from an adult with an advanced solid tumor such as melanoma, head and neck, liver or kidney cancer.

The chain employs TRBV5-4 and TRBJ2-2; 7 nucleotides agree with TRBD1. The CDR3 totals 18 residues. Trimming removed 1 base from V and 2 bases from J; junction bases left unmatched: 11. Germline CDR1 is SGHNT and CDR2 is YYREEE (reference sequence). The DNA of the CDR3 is TGTGCCAGCAGCTTGTTTATTCAGACAGGGTCCAACACCGGGGAGCTGTTTTTT. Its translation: CASSLFIQTGSNTGELFF.

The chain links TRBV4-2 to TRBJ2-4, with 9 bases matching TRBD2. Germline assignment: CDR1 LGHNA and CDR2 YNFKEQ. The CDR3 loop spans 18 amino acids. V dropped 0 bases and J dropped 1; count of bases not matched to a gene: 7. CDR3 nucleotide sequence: TGTGCCAGCAGCCAAGAGGCTAGCGGGGACGGGGCCAAAAACATTCAGTACTTC. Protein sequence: CASSQEASGDGAKNIQYF.

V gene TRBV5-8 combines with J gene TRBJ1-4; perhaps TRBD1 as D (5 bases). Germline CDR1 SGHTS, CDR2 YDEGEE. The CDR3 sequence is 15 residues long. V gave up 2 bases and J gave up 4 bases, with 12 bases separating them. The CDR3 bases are TGTGCCAGCAGCTTTGGCGGGGACCTTAATGAAAAACTGTTTTTT. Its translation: CASSFGGDLNEKLFF. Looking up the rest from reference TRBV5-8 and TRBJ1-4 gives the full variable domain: EAGVTQSPTHLIKTRGQQATLRCSPISGHTSVYWYQQALGLGLQFLLWYDEGEERNRGNFPPRFSGRQFPNYSSELNVNALELEDSALYLCASSFGGDLNEKLFFGSGTQLSVL.

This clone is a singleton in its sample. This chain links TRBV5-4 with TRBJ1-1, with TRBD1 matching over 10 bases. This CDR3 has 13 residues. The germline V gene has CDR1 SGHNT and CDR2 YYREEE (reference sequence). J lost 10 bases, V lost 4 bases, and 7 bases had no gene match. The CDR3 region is CASSPGTGERAFF. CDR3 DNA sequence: TGTGCCAGCAGCCCCGGGACAGGGGAGCGAGCTTTCTTT.

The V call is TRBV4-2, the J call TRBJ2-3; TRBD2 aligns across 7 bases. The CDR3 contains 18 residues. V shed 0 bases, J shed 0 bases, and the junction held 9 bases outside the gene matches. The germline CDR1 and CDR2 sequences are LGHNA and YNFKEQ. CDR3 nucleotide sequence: TGTGCCAGCAGCCAAGAGTTGTCTAGCGGACCTAGCACAGATACGCAGTATTTT. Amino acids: CASSQELSSGPSTDTQYF.